This T cell receptor beta chain was retrieved from a study of cytomegalovirus exposure and HLA in healthy donors. Notes on the study in general: The study put some 160 TCR beta chains on its list as cytomegalovirus-associated.

Data came from immunoSEQ multiplex PCR; TCRdb stores just in-frame clones and leaves some out. The sample lists roughly 150,000 clones, roughly 91% seen once, with roughly 4.2% in the top ten. Points on this clone: Its antigen is currently unknown.

V lost 3 bases, J lost 3 bases, and 10 bases lay in between. The CDR3 runs to 14 residues. CDR1 is SNHLY, CDR2 FYNNEI, per germline. This chain joins TRBV2 and TRBJ2-3, with TRBD2 as a possible D gene (5 bases). The receptor was derived from a young man in good health and CMV-seropositive. Sequenced sample: PBMCs. Here the CDR3 reads CASSDRTGTDTQYF. For the CDR3, the DNA is TGTGCCAGCAGTGATAGGACGGGAACAGATACGCAGTATTTT.